These 32 T cell receptor beta chains originate from one sample sequenced in a study of T cell responses to AZD1222 COVID-19 vaccine. The data were produced by immunoSEQ multiplex PCR, yet TCRdb's version contains in-frame clones alone and is incomplete. Of 95,000 to 150,000 clones listed, approximately 85% were seen once; the top ten hold roughly 4%. This specimen was peripheral blood, taken 28 days after the second AZD1222 dose. Source of these receptors: an adult who received the AZD1222 COVID-19 vaccine.

This clone was seen only a few times. This chain links TRBV19 with TRBJ2-3; D unclear. This CDR3 region has 14 residues. Trimming took 5 bases from V and 6 from J, leaving 15 bases between them. In germline, CDR1 is LNHDA, CDR2 SQIVND (reference sequence). CDR3 nucleotides: TGTGCCAGTAGTTCCACCCCCCTTGGGGATACGCAGTATTTT. This translates into CASSSTPLGDTQYF.

The V gene is TRBV12-3 or TRBV12-4, the J gene TRBJ2-7; unclear D gene. Trimming removed 7 bases from V and 6 bases from J, with 16 bases in between. The CDR3 consists of 13 residues. The CDR3 loop is CASTFSPAIEQYF. CDR3 DNA sequence: TGTGCCAGCACCTTCTCCCCCGCTATCGAGCAGTACTTC.

The V and J genes are TRBV12-3 or TRBV12-4 and TRBJ1-2, with TRBD1 matching 8 bases. This CDR3 has 13 residues. V shed 5 bases and J 5 bases; nucleotides not matched to a gene: 4. Here the CDR3 DNA reads TGTGCCAGCAGTGCTACAGGGGGGTATGGCTACACCTTC. As protein: CASSATGGYGYTF.

The chain is built from TRBV3-1 (or the pseudogene TRBV3-2) and TRBJ1-4; D unresolved. V was cut by 1 base and J by 10 bases, with 10 bases left in between. The V gene's germline CDR1 is LGHDT and CDR2 YNNKEL (reference sequence). The CDR3 runs to 13 residues. Here the CDR3 reads CASSQAGSPKLFF. CDR3 DNA sequence: TGTGCCAGCAGCCAAGCGGGCAGTCCAAAACTGTTTTTT.

This clone has only a few counts. The V and J genes are TRBV10-1 and TRBJ2-6; 8 positions agree with TRBD1. With 3 bases clipped from V and 0 bases from J, the junction kept 4 bases outside the gene matches. CDR1 is WNHNN, CDR2 SYGVQD, per germline (reference sequence). The CDR3 spans 17 residues. In DNA form, the CDR3 reads TGCGCCAGCAGTGATGGGGACAGGATCTCTGGGGCCAACGTCCTGACTTTC. It is translated as CASSDGDRISGANVLTF.

The rearrangement uses TRBV25-1 and TRBJ1-1, with TRBD1 matching 11 bases. Trimming at V came to 6 bases and at J to 3 bases, leaving 12 bases not matched to a gene. CDR1 is MGHDK, CDR2 SYGVNS, per germline. This CDR3 has 17 residues. CDR3 DNA sequence: TGTGCCAGCAGACCATCGCTAGGGACAGGGGGGGACACTGAAGCTTTCTTT. This encodes CASRPSLGTGGDTEAFF.

This sequence joins TRBV19 and TRBJ1-1; possible D gene TRBD1, 5 bases. Between the trimmed V and J ends, which lost 9 bases and 0 bases, there was a span of 14 bases. This CDR3 comprises 14 residues. CDR1 and CDR2 (germline): LNHDA, SQIVND (reference sequence). CDR3 protein: CASTDQGMNTEAFF. CDR3 bases: TGTGCCAGCACCGACCAGGGAATGAACACTGAAGCTTTCTTT.

The chain couples TRBV6-5 to TRBJ1-2; D is uncertain. The V gene lost 4 bases and the J gene lost 6 bases, with 15 bases spanning the gap. Germline lookup yields CDR1 MNHEY and CDR2 SVGAGI. This CDR3 comprises 14 residues. The CDR3 is CASSLVTAGHGYTF. The CDR3 nucleotides read TGTGCCAGCAGTTTGGTCACAGCTGGTCATGGCTACACCTTC.

This chain joins TRBV18 and TRBJ1-6; TRBD1 might be the D (5 bases). Germline CDR1 and CDR2: KGHSH and LQKENI. CDR3 length: 14 amino acids. The V end was cut by 2 bases, the J end by 8 bases, with 10 bases between. The CDR3 sequence: CASSPGGEDSPLHF. The CDR3 DNA is TGTGCCAGCTCACCAGGGGGGGAGGATTCACCCCTCCACTTT.

The CDR3 loop is CASTPREGRESTEAFF. The CDR3 bases are TGTGCCAGTACTCCCCGGGAGGGCCGAGAGTCCACTGAAGCTTTCTTT. The chain is built from TRBV19 and TRBJ1-1; D is undetermined. CDR1 and CDR2 from the germline V gene are LNHDA and SQIVND (reference sequence). The CDR3 totals 16 residues. V shed 7 bases and J shed 4 bases, with 22 bases lying between them.

This clone was seen a handful of times. The genes are TRBV30 and TRBJ2-2; D gene unclear. The CDR3 loop spans 15 amino acids. Germline CDR1 reads GTSNPN; CDR2 reads SVGIG (reference sequence). V gave up 2 bases and J gave up 4 bases, with 14 bases separating them. The CDR3 DNA sequence: TGTGCCTGGAGTTATCAAACAGTAGGCACCGGGGAGCTGTTTTTT. The encoded protein is CAWSYQTVGTGELFF.

This rearrangement joins TRBV19 to TRBJ1-5; TRBD1 matches at 7 bases. From germline, CDR1 is LNHDA and CDR2 SQIVND (reference sequence). V gave up 10 bases and J gave up 2 bases; unmatched junction bases: 8. The CDR3 is 14 amino acids. The CDR3 reads CATAVTGGNQPQHF. CDR3 in DNA: TGTGCCACCGCTGTAACAGGGGGCAATCAGCCCCAGCATTTT.

In DNA form, the CDR3 reads TGTGCCAGCAGTGAAAAATACGAGCAGTACTTC. This translates into CASSEKYEQYF. V and J are TRBV2 and TRBJ2-7; unclear D gene. Germline lookup yields CDR1 SNHLY and CDR2 FYNNEI. The CDR3 totals 11 residues. Trimming removed 2 bases at V and 4 bases at J, with 3 bases between.

The chain carries TRBV9 and TRBJ1-3; D gene unclear. The germline gives CDR1 SGDLS, CDR2 YYNGEE. Trimming shortened V by 0 bases and J by 0 bases, and 4 bases separated the two germline ends. The CDR3 runs 14 residues. CDR3 nucleotides: TGTGCCAGCAGCGTAGGACACTCTGGAAACACCATATATTTT. Protein sequence: CASSVGHSGNTIYF. Combining the CDR3 with reference TRBV9 and TRBJ1-3 gives the whole variable domain DSGVTQTPKHLITATGQRVTLRCSPRSGDLSVYWYQQSLDQGLQFLIQYYNGEERAKGNILERFSAQQFPDLHSELNLSSLELGDSALYFCASSVGHSGNTIYFGEGSWLTVV.

V gene TRBV9 combines with J gene TRBJ2-3, with D possibly matching TRBD2 (6 bases). Germline V lookup: CDR1 SGDLS, CDR2 YYNGEE. The length of the CDR3 is 14 residues. The V and J ends lost 8 bases and 2 bases respectively, with 15 bases between them. In nucleotides, the CDR3 is TGTGCCAGTGACCCGGGACTCGTCACAGATACGCAGTATTTT. Residues: CASDPGLVTDTQYF.

For the CDR3, the DNA is TGTGCCAGCAGCTTAGCCGGCCTAAAGCGGAACATTCAGTACTTC. Its translation: CASSLAGLKRNIQYF. V and J are TRBV11-2 and TRBJ2-4, with a weak D call TRBD2 (5 bases). Germline V gene lookup returns CDR1 SGHAT and CDR2 FQNNGV. V dropped 1 base and J dropped 7 bases, with 14 bases sitting between them. This CDR3 has 15 amino acids. The full variable domain, in which reference TRBV11-2 and TRBJ2-4 provide the parts outside the CDR3, is EAGVAQSPRYKIIEKRQSVAFWCNPISGHATLYWYQQILGQGPKLLIQFQNNGVVDDSQLPKDRFSAERLKGVDSTLKIQPAKLEDSAVYLCASSLAGLKRNIQYFGAGTRLSVL.

This clone was seen only a few times. The gene calls are TRBV9 and TRBJ2-2; D gene uncertain. V lost 0 bases, J lost 1 base, and 4 bases lay in between. Germline V gene sequence: CDR1 SGDLS, CDR2 YYNGEE. This CDR3 has 14 residues. The CDR3 bases are TGTGCCAGCAGCGTAGAAGGGAACACCGGGGAGCTGTTTTTT. This translates into CASSVEGNTGELFF.

The J gene is TRBJ2-5, the V gene TRBV6-2 or TRBV6-3, with a possible D match to TRBD2 (5 bases). Trimming took 2 bases from V and 5 from J, leaving 12 bases between them. The germline CDR1 and CDR2 sequences are MNHEY and SVGEGT. The CDR3 loop spans 14 amino acids. As DNA, the CDR3 is TGTGCCAGCAGTTACGGCCGGGGTAAGGAGACCCAGTACTTC. It is translated as CASSYGRGKETQYF.

The chain uses TRBV19 and TRBJ1-1; D remains ambiguous. The length of the CDR3 is 15 residues. Germline V gives CDR1 LNHDA, CDR2 SQIVND (reference sequence). The ends were cut back, 9 bases at V and 1 base at J, with 18 bases in the middle. The CDR3 DNA reads TGTGCCAGCATCGTACCGCGGTCCGGGAACACTGAAGCTTTCTTT. Its protein is CASIVPRSGNTEAFF.

The sample holds a few counts of this clone. The V call is TRBV6-5, the J call TRBJ2-1, with D unresolved. V was trimmed by 4 bases and J by 1 base, leaving 14 bases between them. The CDR3 covers 16 residues. The germline gives CDR1 MNHEY, CDR2 SVGAGI. The CDR3 nucleotides read TGTGCCAGCAGTTTAAGCGTCCCGCTTTCCTACAATGAGCAGTTCTTC. This sequence encodes CASSLSVPLSYNEQFF.

The CDR3 DNA reads as TGTGCCAGTAGTATCGTACAGGGCGGTTCACCCCTCCACTTT. The encoded protein is CASSIVQGGSPLHF. The chain employs TRBV19 and TRBJ1-6, with D maybe TRBD1 (6 bases). V lost 3 bases and J lost 9, with 12 bases in between. The CDR3 runs 14 residues. Per the germline V gene, CDR1 is LNHDA and CDR2 is SQIVND (reference sequence).

The chain employs TRBV30 and TRBJ1-1; D gene unclear. From germline, CDR1 is GTSNPN and CDR2 SVGIG (reference sequence). The ends were cut back, 1 base at V and 6 bases at J, with 9 bases in the middle. The CDR3 has 12 residues. The DNA for the CDR3 is TGTGCCTGGAGTGGACATCGCGCTGAAGCTTTCTTT. It translates to CAWSGHRAEAFF.

The CDR3 sequence: CASSPRTGRLQETQYF. The CDR3 DNA reads as TGTGCCAGCAGCCCCCGGACAGGGAGGCTCCAAGAGACCCAGTACTTC. J is TRBJ2-5 and V is TRBV9; 8 positions agree with TRBD1. V dropped 4 bases and J dropped 1; count of bases not matched to a gene: 9. Per germline, CDR1 SGDLS and CDR2 YYNGEE. The CDR3 spans 16 residues.

The rearrangement links TRBV11-3 to TRBJ1-1; tentatively, D is TRBD1 (6 bases). V gave up 5 bases and J gave up 3 bases, with 13 bases separating them. Germline V gene sequence: CDR1 SGHNT, CDR2 YENEEA. The CDR3 is 14 amino acids. CDR3 DNA sequence: TGTGCCAGCAGCCTTGGGGGGCGTGACACTGAAGCTTTCTTT. Its protein product is CASSLGGRDTEAFF.

The rearrangement joins TRBV6-5 to TRBJ1-4; tentatively, D is TRBD1 (5 bases). CDR1 is MNHEY and CDR2 is SVGAGI in the germline V gene. The CDR3 contains 14 residues. V lost 7 bases and J 5 bases, leaving 14 bases between the germline ends. CDR3 loop: CASIRDFGNEKLFF. The CDR3 coding sequence is TGTGCCAGCATTCGGGACTTTGGAAATGAAAAACTGTTTTTT.

The chain carries TRBV28 and TRBJ1-5, with a possible D match to TRBD1 (5 bases). The CDR3 has 16 amino acids. Trimming shortened V by 3 bases and J by 5 bases, and 17 bases separated the two germline ends. CDR1 is MDHEN and CDR2 is SYDVKM in the germline V gene. Here the CDR3 DNA reads TGTGCCAGCAGTTTGACAGTGCTCCTTCGAGATCAGCCCCAGCATTTT. Amino acids: CASSLTVLLRDQPQHF.

DNA of the CDR3: TGTGCCAGCAGCCTCCGGGGGCAGGGTAATTCACCCCTCCACTTT. This codes for CASSLRGQGNSPLHF. The gene calls are TRBV7-2 and TRBJ1-6; D might be TRBD1 (6 bases). The CDR3 loop spans 15 amino acids. Deletions cut 5 bases from V and 6 bases from J, with 14 bases between. Germline CDR1 is SGHTA and CDR2 is FQGNSA.

This chain joins TRBV6-2 or TRBV6-3 and TRBJ1-5, with D possibly matching TRBD1 (5 bases). The ends were cut back, 2 bases at V and 5 bases at J, with 10 bases in the middle. The CDR3 length is 14 residues. Per the germline V gene, CDR1 is MNHEY and CDR2 is SVGEGT. In nucleotides, the CDR3 is TGTGCCAGCAGTTACCGGCAGGGCGATCAGCCCCAGCATTTT. Translated: CASSYRQGDQPQHF.

The chain employs TRBV5-1 and TRBJ1-2; a weak D match, TRBD1 (5 bases). The CDR3 consists of 17 residues. Germline values: CDR1 SGHRS, CDR2 YFSETQ. The V end was cut by 4 bases, the J end by 1 base, with 20 bases between. The DNA for the CDR3 is TGCGCCAGCAGCCTAGCTAGTTTGACAGATAATAACTATGGCTACACCTTC. Translating it yields CASSLASLTDNNYGYTF.

V and J are TRBV11-2 and TRBJ2-1; 7 nucleotides agree with TRBD1. This CDR3 is 17 amino acids long. CDR1 and CDR2 from the germline V gene are SGHAT and FQNNGV. After removal of 3 bases from V and 7 bases from J, the junction contained 15 bases not matched to a gene. The CDR3 DNA reads TGTGCCAGCAGCTTCCAGATCCTCGGGACAGCCGTGAATGAGCAGTTCTTC. This encodes CASSFQILGTAVNEQFF. The full variable domain, completed using reference TRBV11-2 and TRBJ2-1, is EAGVAQSPRYKIIEKRQSVAFWCNPISGHATLYWYQQILGQGPKLLIQFQNNGVVDDSQLPKDRFSAERLKGVDSTLKIQPAKLEDSAVYLCASSFQILGTAVNEQFFGPGTRLTVL.

This chain uses TRBV3-1 (or the pseudogene TRBV3-2) with TRBJ1-5, with D perhaps TRBD1 (5 bases). Germline CDR1 LGHDT, CDR2 YNNKEL (reference sequence). Trimming pared 0 bases from V and 5 bases from J, leaving 11 bases between. The CDR3 sequence is 15 residues long. The DNA of the CDR3 is TGTGCCAGCAGCCAAGATAGCCGGGGGGATCAGCCCCAGCATTTT. It translates to CASSQDSRGDQPQHF.

The chain uses TRBV6-1 and TRBJ1-5, with D tentatively TRBD1 (5 bases). Trimming stripped 1 base from V and 0 bases from J, with 13 bases between. From germline, CDR1 is MNHNS and CDR2 SASEGT. This CDR3 has 17 residues. Here the CDR3 DNA reads TGTGCCAGCAGTGAAGAGGGGTGGGGGGTTAGCAATCAGCCCCAGCATTTT. It specifies CASSEEGWGVSNQPQHF.